This T cell receptor (beta chain) was observed in a study of post-analysis software for immune sequencing data. About the research overall: The patients showed relapsing-remitting, secondary progressive and progressive-relapsing multiple sclerosis courses.

Points on this clonotype: What it recognizes is unknown.

The V gene's germline CDR1 is SQVTM and CDR2 ANQGSEA. The CDR3 is 13 residues long. V shed 3 bases and J shed 6 bases, with 12 bases lying between them. Every TCR beta cDNA library bore unique molecular identifiers. MiXCR, run by TCRdb on the PCR reads, gives a single entry per CDR3 protein. The repertoire includes hundreds of thousands of distinct CDR3 sequences, approximately 46% of them detected once, and 9% to 13% sits in the top ten. Findings of the study overall: Five TRBV segments, including TRBV5-6, TRBV5-1 and TRBV20-1, were more frequent in patients than controls. A significant reduction in normalized Chao1 diversity was observed in multiple sclerosis patients versus controls.

The TCR sequence derives from a girl aged 10-17 years with multiple sclerosis. Sequenced sample: blood. The chain is built from TRBV29-1 and TRBJ2-1; tentatively, D is TRBD1 (5 bases). CDR3 bases: TGCAGCGTTGACCCCAGGGTTGGCAATGAGCAGTTCTTC. Translated, it gives CSVDPRVGNEQFF.